The clone carrying this T cell receptor beta chain is a singleton in its sample. CDR1 is SGHRS, CDR2 YFSETQ, per germline. The junction had 5 bases not matched to a gene; V was cut back by 7 bases and J by 3 bases. This CDR3 has 14 residues. Clones were sequenced by immunoSEQ multiplex PCR, and TCRdb holds only the in-frame ones, with some missing. The sample holds approximately 240,000 clones, approximately 86% seen once. The source of the sample is a study of blood T cell repertoires in COVID-19. Whole-study context: Donors in the United States, Italy and Spain gave samples during acute or convalescent COVID-19.

Participants spanned ages 18 to 89 years and resided in about two dozen US areas. The sequenced material came from PBMCs or T cells enriched from blood (not recorded which). This receptor was taken from a woman in her twenties or thirties with acute COVID-19. The gene calls are TRBV5-1 and TRBJ2-2; TRBD1 matches 8 bases. CDR3 sequence reads: CASRSDRDTGELFF. The CDR3 coding sequence is TGCGCCAGCCGGTCGGACAGGGACACCGGGGAGCTGTTTTTT.